The present TCR beta chain was sequenced within a study of human T cells and chemical hapten exposure. The time point denotes: healthy volunteer bleed at 2 weeks. Total RNA extraction was carried out from unfractionated whole blood. This clonotype was seen more than once but under ten times. Authors' processing steps: Across samples, TCR counts had a median of around 100,000 and ranged from roughly 20,000 to 690,600. TCRdb reanalysed the RACE reads using MiXCR and keeps one entry per CDR3 protein. The V and J calls were determined by TCRdb, not by the authors. The sample contains about 28,000 distinct CDR3 sequences, about 7% of which appear only once. Sequencing was done on a sample of whole blood. The TCR was taken from a human donor in good health. Some clones in this sample may be carry-over from other donors' samples.

This CDR3 is CSVEGGRGNTEAFF. The CDR3 DNA sequence: TGCAGCGTTGAAGGTGGCAGGGGGAACACTGAAGCTTTCTTT. V usage is TRBV29-1 and J usage is TRBJ1-1; D perhaps matches TRBD1 (6 bases). Germline CDR1 is SQVTM and CDR2 is ANQGSEA. The V end lost 1 base, the J end lost 1 base, and 10 bases lay between the germline ends. The CDR3 is 14 amino acids. The full variable domain, rest sourced from reference TRBV29-1 and TRBJ1-1, is SAVISQKPSRDICQRGTSLTIQCQVDSQVTMMFWYRQQPGQSLTLIATANQGSEATYESGFVIDKFPISRPNLTFSTLTVSNMSPEDSSIYLCSVEGGRGNTEAFFGQGTRLTVV.